One sample yielded the 30 T cell receptor beta chains listed below, sequenced in a study of breast tumors, draining lymph nodes, adjacent tissues. Breast cancer patients provided tissue from their axillary draining lymph nodes. Using its own MiXCR run on the multiplex PCR reads, TCRdb lists one record per CDR3 protein. The sample includes about 230,000 distinct CDR3 sequences, 32% of them seen just once. The sample consisted of axillary lymph node tissue. The receptors stem from a female donor with breast cancer. Some clones in this sample may be carry-over from other donors' samples.

The chain is built from TRBV6-4 and TRBJ2-1, with TRBD2 matching 9 bases. The CDR3 is made up of 15 amino acids. From germline, CDR1 is MRHNA and CDR2 SNTAGT. Trimming removed 3 bases from V and 8 bases from J; junction bases left unmatched: 8. CDR3 nucleotides: TGTGCCAGCAGTGAGGCTAGCGGGACCCCCCATGAGCAGTTCTTC. Translated: CASSEASGTPHEQFF.

Comments on this clonotype: A read error may be the cause here, since a much bigger clone is one base away. The genes are TRBV6-6 and TRBJ2-7; D is perhaps TRBD2 (5 bases). This CDR3 comprises 11 residues. The germline CDR1 and CDR2 sequences are MNHNY and SVGAGI (reference sequence). Trimming removed 9 bases from V and 3 bases from J, with 9 bases in between. The CDR3 spells CASVGSYEQYF. The CDR3, as DNA: TGTGCCAGTGTGGGGAGCTACGAGCAGTACTTC.

This clonotype was detected ten times or more. The genes are TRBV4-1 and TRBJ2-2; tentative D call: TRBD1 (6 bases). V was trimmed by 4 bases and J by 5 bases, leaving 20 bases between them. The CDR3 sequence is 17 residues long. CDR1 is MGHRA and CDR2 is YSYEKL in the germline V gene. CDR3 nucleotide sequence: TGCGCCAGCAGCCTCTCCGGGACACCAACGAGGACCGGGGAGCTGTTTTTT. It encodes CASSLSGTPTRTGELFF.

This clonotype has more than one count but fewer than ten. J is TRBJ2-7 and V is TRBV6-1; D call uncertain. This CDR3 is 10 amino acids long. Trimming pared 8 bases from V and 3 bases from J, leaving 5 bases between. Germline values: CDR1 MNHNS, CDR2 SASEGT. CDR3 DNA: TGTGCCAGCGCACTCTACGAGCAGTACTTC. Protein product: CASALYEQYF.

The table lists this clonotype with many counts. A much larger clone is a single base away; this may be a read error. V gene TRBV7-9 combines with J gene TRBJ1-2; 7 bases fit TRBD1. J gave up 6 bases and V 5 bases, and 6 bases lay outside the gene matches. The CDR3 length is 13 residues. Germline-derived CDR1 and CDR2 are SEHNR and FQNEAQ (reference sequence). The CDR3 sequence is CASSLPRGDGYTF. CDR3 DNA sequence: TGTGCCAGCAGCCTACCCAGGGGGGATGGCTACACCTTC.

This clonotype showed up many times. V gene TRBV13 combines with J gene TRBJ1-6; tentative D call: TRBD1 (5 bases). V lost 3 bases, J lost 9 bases, and 12 bases lay in between. This CDR3 spans 14 amino acids. Per germline, CDR1 PRHDT and CDR2 FYEKMQ (reference sequence). The CDR3 DNA is TGTGCCAGCAGCTTTGGGGGGAATGGTTCACCCCTCCACTTT. It encodes CASSFGGNGSPLHF.

At least ten counts were recorded for this clonotype. The chain links TRBV6-1 to TRBJ2-5; 7 nucleotides line up with TRBD1. After removal of 3 bases from V and 2 bases from J, the junction contained 3 bases not matched to a gene. This CDR3 has 14 amino acids. Germline-derived CDR1 and CDR2 are MNHNS and SASEGT. CDR3 in amino acids: CASSETGFQETQYF. As DNA, the CDR3 is TGTGCCAGCAGTGAGACAGGGTTTCAAGAGACCCAGTACTTC.

Turning to this clonotype: A clone one base away is much larger, so this may be a read error. V is TRBV6-6 and J is TRBJ2-7; TRBD1 matches at 7 bases. Per the germline V gene, CDR1 is MNHNY and CDR2 is SVGAGI (reference sequence). This CDR3 is built from 15 residues. The V gene end was trimmed by 5 bases and the J gene end by 4 bases; junction bases not matched to a gene: 11. The DNA for the CDR3 is TGTGCCAGCAGTGTAGGCCGGGGACAGCCGTACGAGCAGTACTTC. It is translated as CASSVGRGQPYEQYF.

There are many counts of this clonotype. At one of its ends the junction is not consistent with the germline gene, which may arise from a read error. The chain employs TRBV10-2 and TRBJ2-6; a possible D gene is TRBD1 (5 bases). The CDR3 totals 13 residues. CDR1 is WSHSY and CDR2 is SAAADI in the germline V gene. The CDR3 bases are TGCGCCAGCAGCGAGTCTGGGGCCAGCGTCCTGACTTTC. It specifies CASSESGASVLTF.

A few counts support this clonotype. The chain is built from TRBV18 and TRBJ2-3, with TRBD2 matching over 14 bases. V was pared by 1 base and J by 4 bases, with 1 base of the junction left unmatched. The length of the CDR3 is 16 residues. Germline assignment: CDR1 KGHSH and CDR2 LQKENI. The CDR3 DNA follows: TGTGCCAGCTCACCACGGGGACTAGCGGGAGCAGATACGCAGTATTTT. It is translated as CASSPRGLAGADTQYF.

J is TRBJ1-1 and V is TRBV20-1; D ambiguous. Trimming removed 0 bases at V and 4 bases at J, with 15 bases between. The CDR3 runs to 15 residues. Germline assignment: CDR1 DFQATT and CDR2 SNEGSKA (reference sequence). This CDR3 reads CSARDSKGRVTEAFF. The CDR3 DNA follows: TGCAGTGCTAGAGATTCAAAAGGGAGGGTCACTGAAGCTTTCTTT.

The chain joins TRBV11-2 to TRBJ1-6, with unresolved D. Trimming shortened V by 2 bases and J by 10 bases, and 6 bases separated the two germline ends. The germline V gene has CDR1 SGHAT and CDR2 FQNNGV. CDR3 length equals 12 residues. The CDR3 reads CASSLPGSPLHF. The CDR3 bases are TGTGCCAGCAGCTTACCGGGATCACCCCTCCACTTT.

This clonotype has just a few counts. DNA for the CDR3: TGTGCCAGCAGACGAGGGTTGAACACTGAAGCTTTCTTT. Its protein is CASRRGLNTEAFF. The J gene is TRBJ1-1, the V gene TRBV2; D is uncertain. V was pared by 6 bases and J by 0 bases, with 8 bases between. Germline lookup yields CDR1 SNHLY and CDR2 FYNNEI. The CDR3 totals 13 residues. The whole variable domain, filled in from reference TRBV2 and TRBJ1-1, reads EPEVTQTPSHQVTQMGQEVILRCVPISNHLYFYWYRQILGQKVEFLVSFYNNEISEKSEIFDDQFSVERPDGSNFTLKIRSTKLEDSAMYFCASRRGLNTEAFFGQGTRLTVV.

Worth noting for this clonotype: A read error is possible here, since a much larger clone lies one base away. The J gene is TRBJ2-3, the V gene TRBV19; unclear D gene. This CDR3 spans 14 amino acids. Germline CDR1 and CDR2: LNHDA and SQIVND (reference sequence). CDR3 nucleotides: TGTGCCAGTGGTATAGATCCTAGCACAGATACGCAGTATTTT. It translates to CASGIDPSTDTQYF. Variable domain in full (rest from reference TRBV19 and TRBJ2-3): DGGITQSPKYLFRKEGQNVTLSCEQNLNHDAMYWYRQDPGQGLRLIYYSQIVNDFQKGDIAEGYSVSREKKESFPLTVTSAQKNPTAFYLCASGIDPSTDTQYFGPGTRLTVL.

The chain couples TRBV5-1 to TRBJ2-3; D tentatively fits TRBD1 or TRBD2 (5 bases each). This CDR3 contains 17 residues. CDR1 and CDR2 from the germline V gene are SGHRS and YFSETQ. Trimming shortened V by 0 bases and J by 6 bases, and 20 bases separated the two germline ends. The CDR3 DNA follows: TGCGCCAGCAGCTTGGTAGGGGAGACAGATACGGATGATACGCAGTATTTT. Protein sequence: CASSLVGETDTDDTQYF.

About this clonotype: The germline gene is not matched at one end of the junction; a read error may be the cause. The gene calls are TRBV20-1 and TRBJ1-2; 8 bases map to TRBD1. The CDR3 length is 11 residues. The germline V gene encodes CDR1 DFQATT and CDR2 SNEGSKA (reference sequence). CDR3: CGANRRTGRTF. The DNA of the CDR3 is TGCGGTGCTAACAGGCGGACAGGGAGGACCTTC.

This clonotype was seen only a few times. J is TRBJ2-7 and V is TRBV6-5; 7 nucleotides align to TRBD2. This CDR3 is 14 amino acids long. With V trimmed by 7 bases and J by 6 bases, 12 bases remained unmatched. The germline CDR1 and CDR2 sequences are MNHEY and SVGAGI. This CDR3 reads CASTPSGRSPEQYF. CDR3 DNA sequence: TGTGCCAGCACCCCCTCCGGGAGGTCCCCCGAGCAGTACTTC.

The chain combines TRBV9 with TRBJ1-1, with D tentatively TRBD1 (6 bases). With 0 bases removed from V and 1 base from J, the gap between germline ends came to 10 bases. Per the germline V gene, CDR1 is SGDLS and CDR2 is YYNGEE. The length of the CDR3 is 15 residues. DNA for the CDR3: TGTGCCAGCAGCGTAGTTCGAGGGGGGAACACTGAAGCTTTCTTT. Its protein is CASSVVRGGNTEAFF.

This clonotype was recorded at least ten times. V and J are TRBV27 and TRBJ1-6, with 7 bases that match TRBD1. Trimming cost V 7 bases and J 7 bases; bases outside gene matches: 13. CDR3 length: 16 residues. Germline V gene lookup returns CDR1 MNHEY and CDR2 SMNVEV (reference sequence). CDR3 protein: CASTLASTGPNSPLHF. The CDR3 region has the DNA TGTGCCAGCACCCTCGCTTCGACAGGGCCAAATTCACCCCTCCACTTT.

This chain links TRBV6-1 with TRBJ2-7; D is undetermined. In germline, CDR1 is MNHNS, CDR2 SASEGT. V dropped 10 bases and J dropped 2 bases, with 18 bases sitting between them. The CDR3 is 14 residues long. In DNA form, the CDR3 reads TGTGCCATATCGCCCGGCCGGGCTGCCTACGAGCAGTACTTC. It is translated as CAISPGRAAYEQYF.

V usage is TRBV6-5 and J usage is TRBJ1-3; 9 nucleotides align to TRBD1. This CDR3 contains 14 residues. The V gene end was trimmed by 2 bases and the J gene end by 4 bases; junction bases not matched to a gene: 0. Germline V gene lookup returns CDR1 MNHEY and CDR2 SVGAGI. This CDR3 is CASSYGQGGNTIYF. DNA for the CDR3: TGTGCCAGCAGTTACGGACAGGGGGGAAACACCATATATTTT.

This clonotype occurred many times. The rearrangement joins TRBV10-2 to TRBJ2-5, with 10 positions matching TRBD2. The V segment lost 0 bases and the J segment 5 bases; nucleotides outside the gene matches: 6. The CDR3 is 16 residues long. Germline lookup yields CDR1 WSHSY and CDR2 SAAADI. CDR3: CASSESSGRARETQYF. CDR3 sequence (DNA): TGCGCCAGCAGTGAGTCAAGCGGGAGGGCCCGGGAGACCCAGTACTTC.

There are many counts of this clonotype. The V gene is TRBV9, the J gene TRBJ2-1; possibly TRBD2 for D (5 bases). Trimming took off 4 bases at V and 3 bases at J, with 14 bases between the two ends. This CDR3 comprises 15 residues. Germline V gives CDR1 SGDLS, CDR2 YYNGEE. The CDR3 reads CASSSDRRGYNEQFF. The CDR3 DNA sequence: TGTGCCAGCAGCTCCGACCGTCGGGGCTACAATGAGCAGTTCTTC.

The sample holds many counts of this clonotype. The V and J genes are TRBV11-3 and TRBJ2-1, with unresolved D. In germline, CDR1 is SGHNT, CDR2 YENEEA. The CDR3 covers 17 residues. The germline V and J ends were trimmed by 4 bases and 2 bases, with 18 bases remaining between them. DNA of the CDR3: TGTGCCAGCAGCTCCACGCGCCCGCCGGTCGCCTACAATGAGCAGTTCTTC. It yields the protein CASSSTRPPVAYNEQFF.

This clonotype came up many times. V usage is TRBV18 and J usage is TRBJ1-6, with D hard to call. Per the germline V gene, CDR1 is KGHSH and CDR2 is LQKENI. Deletions cut 3 bases from V and 7 bases from J, with 4 bases between. The CDR3 contains 12 residues. CDR3 coding DNA: TGTGCCAGCTCACCCTTAAATTCACCCCTCCACTTT. Translation gives CASSPLNSPLHF.

The table lists this clonotype with a few counts. The gene calls are TRBV6-2 or TRBV6-3 and TRBJ2-7, with 9 bases lining up with TRBD2. CDR1 MNHEY and CDR2 SVGEGT come from the germline V gene. V gave up 7 bases and J gave up 1 base; unmatched junction bases: 8. CDR3 size: 15 residues. Written as DNA, the CDR3 is TGTGCCAGCACCCTCGGACTAGCGCGTTCCTACGAGCAGTACTTC. Translated, it gives CASTLGLARSYEQYF.

This clonotype has ten or more counts. The chain carries TRBV20-1 and TRBJ1-5; D is perhaps TRBD1 (6 bases). There are 14 residues in the CDR3. V shed 2 bases and J shed 6 bases, with 14 bases lying between them. Germline V gene data show CDR1 as DFQATT and CDR2 as SNEGSKA (reference sequence). The CDR3 DNA follows: TGCAGTGCTAGATCAGGGGAAAGCCGTCAGCCCCAGCATTTT. Translating gives CSARSGESRQPQHF.

This clonotype was observed at least ten times. V usage is TRBV24-1 and J usage is TRBJ1-5; unclear D gene. CDR1 KGHDR and CDR2 SFDVKD come from the germline V gene. This CDR3 is built from 13 residues. V was shortened by 9 bases and J by 2 bases, with 10 bases between the two germline ends. The CDR3 DNA follows: TGTGCCACCGCGGGCGAGGGCAATCAGCCCCAGCATTTT. It specifies CATAGEGNQPQHF.

With regard to this clonotype: It may be a read error: a sequence one base away is much more abundant. J is TRBJ2-1 and V is TRBV28; TRBD2 matches 7 bases. CDR1 and CDR2 from the germline V gene are MDHEN and SYDVKM. CDR3 length equals 15 residues. The CDR3 coding sequence is TGTGCCAGCAGTTCGATTGACGGGAGGACCAATGAGCGGTTCTTC. Translation gives CASSSIDGRTNERFF.

The table lists this clonotype with many counts. The chain has TRBV4-1 and TRBJ2-7; maybe TRBD1 (7 bases). The V end lost 0 bases, the J end lost 1 base, and 13 bases lay between the germline ends. CDR1 MGHRA and CDR2 YSYEKL come from the germline V gene. CDR3 size: 16 residues. The CDR3 here is CASSQDGGTVSYEQYF. The CDR3 DNA reads TGCGCCAGCAGCCAAGATGGAGGGACAGTTTCCTACGAGCAGTACTTC.